Presented here are 28 T cell receptor beta chains from one specimen sequenced in a study of Graves' ophthalmopathy and Graves' hyperthyroidism. For repertoire sequencing, the TCR beta CDR3 regions were amplified from RNA transcripts. HTBI primers primed a first-round RT-PCR, and a second-round multiplex PCR followed. A single record per CDR3 protein comes from TCRdb applying MiXCR to the multiplex PCR reads. The sample includes about 620,000 distinct CDR3 sequences, 22% of them seen just once. Material for sequencing was peripheral blood. The source is a woman aged 18-29 years with stable Graves' hyperthyroidism. Some clones in this sample may be carry-over from other donors' samples.

The chain links TRBV7-3 to TRBJ2-2, with D hard to call. CDR1 SGHTA and CDR2 FQGTGA come from the germline V gene. The CDR3 consists of 16 residues. V was pared by 1 base and J by 8 bases, with 17 bases between. CDR3 DNA: TGTGCCAGCAGCTTAATTTCGATTCGCAGCTATGGGGAGCTGTTTTTT. It yields the protein CASSLISIRSYGELFF.

This clonotype showed up many times. The gene calls are TRBV20-1 and TRBJ2-2, with D perhaps matching TRBD1 (5 bases). The germline V gene has CDR1 DFQATT and CDR2 SNEGSKA (reference sequence). Trimming took off 3 bases at V and 4 bases at J, with 9 bases between the two ends. The CDR3 runs to 13 residues. The CDR3 region has the DNA TGCAGTGCTAGGGAAGGGGTCACCGGGGAGCTGTTTTTT. This encodes CSAREGVTGELFF.

This rearrangement joins TRBV6-1 to TRBJ1-2, with TRBD1 matching 7 bases. V shed 2 bases, J shed 4 bases, and the junction held 7 bases outside the gene matches. The CDR3 has 15 residues. Germline values: CDR1 MNHNS, CDR2 SASEGT. CDR3 bases: TGTGCCAGCAGTGAACAGGGGGAAGGAAGCTATGGCTACACCTTC. Amino acids: CASSEQGEGSYGYTF.

In its sample, this clonotype was seen many times. This chain connects TRBV28 to TRBJ2-7; TRBD2 is a possible D gene (7 bases). The V gene's germline CDR1 is MDHEN and CDR2 SYDVKM. This CDR3 contains 15 residues. V shed 5 bases and J shed 1 base, with 15 bases lying between them. The CDR3 nucleotides read TGTGCCAGCAGTAGGGGGGGAGAGGGATCCTACGAGCAGTACTTC. It specifies CASSRGGEGSYEQYF.

This clonotype was found many times. The chain has TRBV12-3 or TRBV12-4 and TRBJ2-5; TRBD2 might be the D (5 bases). The V end was cut by 2 bases, the J end by 3 bases, with 10 bases between. The CDR3 totals 14 residues. CDR3 bases: TGTGCCAGCAGTTTAAGCGGATCAAAAGAGACCCAGTACTTC. Its translation: CASSLSGSKETQYF.

The CDR3 sequence: CSVLGASRYEQYF. The CDR3 nucleotides read TGCAGCGTTCTGGGGGCTAGCAGATACGAGCAGTACTTC. V is TRBV29-1 and J is TRBJ2-7; D may be TRBD1 (6 bases). The CDR3 consists of 13 residues. Between the trimmed V and J ends, which lost 5 bases and 4 bases, there was a span of 15 bases. Per germline, CDR1 SQVTM and CDR2 ANQGSEA.

This clonotype came up a few times. The chain is built from TRBV3-1 and TRBJ2-2; a weak D match, TRBD2 (6 bases). In germline, CDR1 is LGHDT, CDR2 YNNKEL (reference sequence). The CDR3 is 18 amino acids. Trimming cost V 6 bases and J 2 bases, with 22 bases left between them. CDR3 amino acids: CASSPIRKRTTNTGELFF. For the CDR3, the DNA is TGTGCCAGCAGTCCCATTCGGAAGAGGACTACCAACACCGGGGAGCTGTTTTTT. Complete variable domain (other parts from reference TRBV3-1 and TRBJ2-2): DTAVSQTPKYLVTQMGNDKSIKCEQNLGHDTMYWYKQDSKKFLKIMFSYNNKELIINETVPNRFSPKSPDKAHLNLHINSLELGDSAVYFCASSPIRKRTTNTGELFFGEGSRLTVL.

This clonotype was found many times. The V and J genes are TRBV7-7 and TRBJ2-7; TRBD1 agrees at 9 bases. Germline loops: CDR1 SSHAT, CDR2 FNYEAQ (reference sequence). Germline trimming cut 6 bases from V and 8 bases from J; bases unmatched to any gene: 14. The CDR3 has 15 residues. As DNA, the CDR3 is TGTGCCAGCAGTCCTGACAGGGGGTACCCTAACAAGCAGTACTTC. This sequence encodes CASSPDRGYPNKQYF.

The chain uses TRBV12-3 or TRBV12-4 and TRBJ2-5, with 7 bases that match TRBD2. The CDR3 covers 15 residues. With V trimmed by 7 bases and J by 4 bases, 12 bases remained unmatched. This CDR3 is CASTLVAGGGETQYF. For the CDR3, the DNA is TGTGCCAGCACCCTTGTAGCGGGTGGCGGAGAGACCCAGTACTTC.

This clonotype was seen repeatedly, ten times or more. The rearrangement links TRBV6-5 to TRBJ2-4, with D maybe TRBD2 (5 bases). The germline CDR1 and CDR2 sequences are MNHEY and SVGAGI. With 6 bases removed from V and 0 bases from J, the gap between germline ends came to 15 bases. The CDR3 consists of 16 residues. The CDR3 region has the DNA TGTGCCAGCAGCTATGACTCACGGGGAGCCAAAAACATTCAGTACTTC. Its translation is CASSYDSRGAKNIQYF.

Many counts were recorded for this clonotype. V gene TRBV20-1 combines with J gene TRBJ2-7; the match to TRBD2 covers 8 bases. This CDR3 contains 15 residues. Unmatched junction bases numbered 7, after V lost 3 bases and J lost 0 bases. The germline V gene has CDR1 DFQATT and CDR2 SNEGSKA (reference sequence). The CDR3 nucleotides are TGCAGTGCTAGGGGTGCGGGAGGACTCTCCTACGAGCAGTACTTC. It encodes CSARGAGGLSYEQYF.

The rearrangement joins TRBV2 to TRBJ1-5; D unclear. Per the germline V gene, CDR1 is SNHLY and CDR2 is FYNNEI. The length of the CDR3 is 15 residues. V lost 2 bases to trimming and J lost 7 bases, with 15 bases between them. As DNA, the CDR3 is TGTGCCAGCAGTGAACGCTGGAGGGCCCGGCAGCCCCAGCATTTT. Its translation is CASSERWRARQPQHF.

This clonotype was counted many times. V gene TRBV24-1 combines with J gene TRBJ1-2, with D unclear. Trimming left V 0 bases short and J 4 bases short, with 8 bases between. The CDR3 totals 14 residues. CDR1 and CDR2 from the germline V gene are KGHDR and SFDVKD. This chain's CDR3 is CATSDLSQFYGYTF. CDR3 DNA: TGTGCCACCAGTGATTTGTCGCAGTTCTATGGCTACACCTTC.

In its sample, this clonotype was seen many times. The chain couples TRBV12-3 or TRBV12-4 to TRBJ2-2; possible D gene TRBD1, 5 bases. Between the trimmed V and J ends, which lost 3 bases and 7 bases, there was a span of 6 bases. The CDR3 sequence is 12 residues long. The CDR3 spells CASSFRVGELFF. In nucleotides, the CDR3 is TGTGCCAGCAGTTTCAGGGTCGGGGAGCTGTTTTTT.

This clonotype was observed many times. The chain uses TRBV12-3 or TRBV12-4 and TRBJ1-1, with D perhaps TRBD1 (6 bases). The CDR3 sequence is 13 residues long. Trimming took 6 bases from V and 5 from J, leaving 13 bases between them. CDR3 in DNA: TGTGCCAGCAGGCGACAGGAGATAACTGAAGCTTTCTTT. Its translation: CASRRQEITEAFF.

This rearrangement joins TRBV20-1 to TRBJ1-2; D gene uncertain. V dropped 2 bases and J dropped 4 bases, with 11 bases sitting between them. The CDR3 totals 13 residues. Germline V lookup: CDR1 DFQATT, CDR2 SNEGSKA (reference sequence). CDR3 in amino acids: CSARWGNSYGYTF. The CDR3, as DNA: TGCAGTGCTAGATGGGGTAATAGCTATGGCTACACCTTC.

This clonotype was counted at least ten times. A much larger clone sits a single nucleotide away, making a read error possible. The chain is built from TRBV28 and TRBJ1-5, with D perhaps TRBD1 (5 bases). CDR1 and CDR2 from the germline V gene are MDHEN and SYDVKM. The CDR3 totals 12 residues. The germline V and J ends were trimmed by 10 bases and 4 bases, with 11 bases remaining between them. In DNA, the CDR3 is TGTGCCACCAGGGAAGGGAATCAGCCCCAGCATTTT. The encoded protein is CATREGNQPQHF.

This clonotype showed up many times. This chain links TRBV12-3 or TRBV12-4 with TRBJ1-2, with a tentative D call TRBD1 (5 bases). The ends were cut back, 6 bases at V and 5 bases at J, with 10 bases in the middle. CDR3 length equals 12 residues. In DNA form, the CDR3 reads TGTGCCAGCAGGTTGACAGAATATGGCTACACCTTC. The encoded protein is CASRLTEYGYTF.

In its sample, this clonotype was seen once. The chain couples TRBV28 to TRBJ2-7; D perhaps matches TRBD1 (5 bases). There are 16 residues in the CDR3. V was cut by 4 bases and J by 4 bases, with 20 bases left in between. Germline CDR1 reads MDHEN; CDR2 reads SYDVKM. CDR3 amino acids: CASSSRNRILRYEQYF. CDR3 sequence (DNA): TGTGCCAGCAGTTCCAGAAACAGGATCCTAAGATACGAGCAGTACTTC.

In this sample, this clonotype turned up many times. This chain joins TRBV28 and TRBJ2-5, with D maybe TRBD2 (5 bases). The CDR3 runs 15 residues. Germline CDR1 is MDHEN and CDR2 is SYDVKM. Trimming removed 7 bases at V and 5 bases at J, with 20 bases between. CDR3 protein: CASTPEAGGWETQYF. DNA for the CDR3: TGTGCCAGCACCCCAGAGGCGGGTGGGTGGGAGACCCAGTACTTC.

This clonotype was picked up many times. The gene calls are TRBV29-1 and TRBJ2-2; D unclear. Trimming pared 5 bases from V and 1 base from J, leaving 5 bases between. Germline CDR1 SQVTM, CDR2 ANQGSEA. The length of the CDR3 is 12 residues. The CDR3: CSVPGNTGELFF. CDR3 in DNA: TGCAGCGTTCCAGGGAACACCGGGGAGCTGTTTTTT.

V gene TRBV24-1 combines with J gene TRBJ1-1; tentatively, D is TRBD1 (5 bases). Germline CDR1 is KGHDR and CDR2 is SFDVKD. V was pared by 6 bases and J by 6 bases, with 16 bases between. This CDR3 spans 14 amino acids. The CDR3 protein is CATSFGGEEAEAFF. The CDR3 DNA sequence: TGTGCCACCAGTTTTGGAGGGGAAGAGGCTGAAGCTTTCTTT.

At least ten counts were recorded for this clonotype. V is TRBV19 and J is TRBJ1-5, with TRBD1 matching over 7 bases. The CDR3 has 13 residues. The trim removed 3 bases at V and 7 bases at J, leaving 3 bases unmatched. CDR1 is LNHDA and CDR2 is SQIVND in the germline V gene (reference sequence). This CDR3 is CASSIQGGQPQHF. The CDR3, as DNA: TGTGCCAGTAGTATCCAGGGGGGACAGCCCCAGCATTTT.

This clonotype has ten or more counts. The rearrangement uses TRBV24-1 and TRBJ2-5; D is perhaps TRBD2 (5 bases). In germline, CDR1 is KGHDR, CDR2 SFDVKD. Trimming removed 4 bases from V and 5 bases from J, with 19 bases in between. The CDR3 has 16 residues. DNA for the CDR3: TGTGCCACCAGTGAATTCCCGGGCCCCGGGATGGAGACCCAGTACTTC. This gives the protein CATSEFPGPGMETQYF.

This clonotype was seen a single time. The gene calls are TRBV25-1 and TRBJ1-1; a possible D gene is TRBD1 (6 bases). From germline, CDR1 is MGHDK and CDR2 SYGVNS. The length of the CDR3 is 17 residues. The V end was cut by 4 bases, the J end by 3 bases, with 21 bases between. The CDR3, as DNA: TGTGCCAGCAGTGGTCGACAGGTTCCTGCCGGGGACACTGAAGCTTTCTTT. Its translation: CASSGRQVPAGDTEAFF.

This clonotype was counted many times. The CDR3, as DNA: TGTGCCAGCAGTGTCATGAAGCTAGCCAAAAACATTCAGTACTTC. Amino acids: CASSVMKLAKNIQYF. The chain links TRBV6-1 to TRBJ2-4, with no clear D. Trimming cost V 4 bases and J 0 bases, with 10 bases left between them. Germline V CDR1 and CDR2: MNHNS, SASEGT. The CDR3 length is 15 residues.

This chain links TRBV12-3 or TRBV12-4 with TRBJ1-5, with TRBD1 matching 7 bases. Losses at the gene ends were 4 bases for V and 0 bases for J; bases not matched to a gene: 6. CDR3 length equals 16 residues. This chain's CDR3 is CASSSPGQYSNQPQHF. In DNA, the CDR3 is TGTGCCAGCAGTTCGCCGGGACAGTATAGCAATCAGCCCCAGCATTTT.

This clonotype was seen at least ten times. The J gene is TRBJ1-6, the V gene TRBV6-2 or TRBV6-3; D gene uncertain. The germline V gene encodes CDR1 MNHEY and CDR2 SVGEGT. This CDR3 spans 18 amino acids. Trimming removed 6 bases at V and 7 bases at J, with 25 bases between. CDR3 amino acids: CASSPPLSGLPGNSPLHF. The DNA of the CDR3 is TGTGCCAGCAGCCCACCTCTATCCGGACTGCCAGGAAATTCACCCCTCCACTTT.